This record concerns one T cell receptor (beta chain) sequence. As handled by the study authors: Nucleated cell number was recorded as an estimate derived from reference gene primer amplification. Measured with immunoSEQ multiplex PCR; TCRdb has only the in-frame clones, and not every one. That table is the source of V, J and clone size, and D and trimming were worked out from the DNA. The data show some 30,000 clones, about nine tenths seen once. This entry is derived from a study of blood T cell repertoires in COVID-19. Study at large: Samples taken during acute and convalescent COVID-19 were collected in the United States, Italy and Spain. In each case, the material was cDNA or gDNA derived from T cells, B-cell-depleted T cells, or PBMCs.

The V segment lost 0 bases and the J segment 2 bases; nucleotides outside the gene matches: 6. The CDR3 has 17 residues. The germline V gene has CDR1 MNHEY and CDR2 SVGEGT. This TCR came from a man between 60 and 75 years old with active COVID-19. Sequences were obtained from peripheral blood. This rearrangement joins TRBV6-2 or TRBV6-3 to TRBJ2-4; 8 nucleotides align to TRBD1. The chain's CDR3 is CASSYSRQGISKNIQYF. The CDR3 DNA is TGTGCCAGCAGTTACTCAAGACAGGGGATTTCCAAAAACATTCAGTACTTC.